Below, one T cell receptor beta chain is given with its context. No antigen is known for it. Trimming removed 3 bases at V and 6 bases at J, with 11 bases between. The CDR3 loop spans 14 amino acids. In germline, CDR1 is MGHRA, CDR2 YSYEKL. This sample is part of a study of T cell responses to AZD1222 COVID-19 vaccine. Study summary: Doses given second, at about 4 or about 12 weeks, were pooled.

Repertoires were generated with immunoSEQ multiplex PCR, while TCRdb's copy carries only in-frame clones and drops some. The table has more than 95,000 clones, 89% seen once. Study results and caveats: The donors showed a predominance of white British ancestry and of females, with possible underestimation of clonal diversity.

This specimen was peripheral blood, taken on day 0 of AZD1222 vaccination. The sequence was collected from an adult in good health. The chain couples TRBV4-1 to TRBJ1-4; tentative D call: TRBD1 (6 bases). The CDR3 coding sequence is TGCGCCAGCAGCCAGGGAAGGGGGGATGAAAAACTGTTTTTT. Its translation is CASSQGRGDEKLFF.